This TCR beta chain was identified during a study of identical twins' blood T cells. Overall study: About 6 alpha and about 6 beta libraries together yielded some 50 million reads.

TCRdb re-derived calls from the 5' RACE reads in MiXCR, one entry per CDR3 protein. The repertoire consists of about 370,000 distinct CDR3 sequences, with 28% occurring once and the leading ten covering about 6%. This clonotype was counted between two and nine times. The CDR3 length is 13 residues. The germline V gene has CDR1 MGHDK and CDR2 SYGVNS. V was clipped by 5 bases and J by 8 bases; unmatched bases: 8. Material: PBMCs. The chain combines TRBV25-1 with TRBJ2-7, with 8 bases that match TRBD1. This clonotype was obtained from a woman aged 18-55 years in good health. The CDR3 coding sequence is TGTGCCAGCAGTATTCAGGGGGCAAGGCAGCAGTACTTC. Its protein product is CASSIQGARQQYF.